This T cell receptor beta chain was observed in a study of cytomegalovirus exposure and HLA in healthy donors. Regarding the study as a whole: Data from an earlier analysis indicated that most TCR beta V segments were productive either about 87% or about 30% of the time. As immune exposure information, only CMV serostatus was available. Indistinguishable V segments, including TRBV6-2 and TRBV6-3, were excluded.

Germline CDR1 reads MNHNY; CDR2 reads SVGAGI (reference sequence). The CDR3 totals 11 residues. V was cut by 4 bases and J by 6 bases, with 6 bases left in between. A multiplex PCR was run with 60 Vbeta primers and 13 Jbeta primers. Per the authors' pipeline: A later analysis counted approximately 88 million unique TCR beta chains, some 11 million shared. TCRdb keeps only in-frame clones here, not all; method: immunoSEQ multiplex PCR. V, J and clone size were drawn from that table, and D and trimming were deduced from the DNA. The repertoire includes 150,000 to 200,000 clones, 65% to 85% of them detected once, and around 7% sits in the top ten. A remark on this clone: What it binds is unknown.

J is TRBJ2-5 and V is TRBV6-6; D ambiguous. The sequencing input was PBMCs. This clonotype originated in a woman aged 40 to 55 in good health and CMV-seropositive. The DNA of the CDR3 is TGTGCCAGCAGTTTAGAGAAGACCCAGTACTTC. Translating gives CASSLEKTQYF.